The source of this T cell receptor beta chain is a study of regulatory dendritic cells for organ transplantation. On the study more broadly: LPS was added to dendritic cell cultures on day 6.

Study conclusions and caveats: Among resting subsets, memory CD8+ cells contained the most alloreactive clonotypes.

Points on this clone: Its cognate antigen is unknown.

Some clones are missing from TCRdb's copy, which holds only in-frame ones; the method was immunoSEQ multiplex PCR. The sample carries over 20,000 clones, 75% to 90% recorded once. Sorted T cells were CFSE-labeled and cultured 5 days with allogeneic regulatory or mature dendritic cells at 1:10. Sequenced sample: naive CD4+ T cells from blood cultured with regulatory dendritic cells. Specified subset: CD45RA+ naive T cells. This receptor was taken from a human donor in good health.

The DNA for the CDR3 is TGTGCCAGCAGTAACGGACAGAGCGCCTACGAGCAGTACTTC. Encoded protein: CASSNGQSAYEQYF. The chain links TRBV6-5 to TRBJ2-7; D may be TRBD1 (6 bases). Germline V gene data show CDR1 as MNHEY and CDR2 as SVGAGI. The CDR3 has 14 amino acids. V was clipped by 5 bases and J by 2 bases, with 13 bases between them.